The next 10 T cell receptor beta chains were all read from a single sample in a study of T cells expressing NK-cell markers. For each CDR3 protein, TCRdb gives one entry from its re-call of the 5' RACE reads, without DNA. The sample is made up of 550,000 or so distinct CDR3 sequences, and the top ten hold approximately 3.6% of it. The specimen was blood T cells: a sorted CD56 or NKG2C T cell subset, CD4+ or CD8+ T cells, or bulk PBMC T cells (not recorded which). The source is a man aged 18 to 30 in good health.

The chain has TRBV12-3 or TRBV12-4 and TRBJ2-1; checking the TCRdb D call of TRBD2 is not possible without DNA. The CDR3 is 16 amino acids. This CDR3 is CASSFSHPSGNNEQFF.

The chain uses TRBV20-1 and TRBJ2-7; checking the TCRdb D call of TRBD2 is not possible without DNA. CDR1 and CDR2 (germline): DFQATT, SNEGSKA (reference sequence). The CDR3 extends over 14 amino acids. The CDR3 here is CSAQRLAGGYEQYF.

The chain uses TRBV7-9 and TRBJ1-5; TCRdb selects TRBD1, and the lack of DNA leaves this call unchecked. Germline CDR1 is SEHNR and CDR2 is FQNEAQ (reference sequence). CDR3 size: 14 residues. Here the CDR3 reads CASSATGADQPQHF.

The chain joins TRBV6-1 to TRBJ2-5; TCRdb designates TRBD2, a call that cannot be tested without DNA. The CDR3 runs 17 residues. Germline V gene data show CDR1 as MNHNS and CDR2 as SASEGT. CDR3 protein: CASKSELAGALQETQYF.

The V and J genes are TRBV21-1 and TRBJ2-2; the TCRdb call, TRBD1, lacks DNA for checking. TRBV21-1 is deemed a pseudogene. The CDR3 has 18 amino acids. The CDR3 sequence is CASSKKGARRANTGELFF.

The chain combines TRBV20-1 with TRBJ2-5; with no DNA, the TCRdb D assignment of TRBD2 cannot be verified. There are 14 residues in the CDR3. The V gene's germline CDR1 is DFQATT and CDR2 SNEGSKA (reference sequence). CDR3 loop: CSGGLRRESETQYF.

The gene calls are TRBV12-3 or TRBV12-4 and TRBJ2-7; TCRdb designates TRBD1, a call that cannot be tested without DNA. The CDR3 spans 15 residues. The CDR3 reads CASTDPGGNPYEQYF.

This chain connects TRBV5-6 to TRBJ2-7; no DNA is available, so the TRBD2 call from TCRdb remains unchecked. CDR3 size: 14 residues. CDR1 SGHDT and CDR2 YYEEEE come from the germline V gene. CDR3 sequence reads: CASSYRLVEPEQYF.

The CDR3 sequence: CASSYSRLAGGRELFF. This chain joins TRBV6-5 and TRBJ2-2; TCRdb picks TRBD2, but there is no DNA to check that call. This CDR3 is 16 amino acids long. In germline, CDR1 is MNHEY, CDR2 SVGAGI.

The CDR3: CASSFTDRGSGNTIYF. This chain links TRBV7-4 with TRBJ1-3; with no DNA, the TCRdb D assignment of TRBD1 cannot be verified. The CDR3 runs 16 residues. Germline V lookup: CDR1 SGHVT, CDR2 SQSDAQ.